A selection of T cell receptor beta chains follows, all from one sample in a study of cytomegalovirus exposure and HLA in healthy donors. The method was immunoSEQ multiplex PCR; TCRdb's version includes in-frame clones alone and lacks a portion of them. The table lists about 120,000 clones, about four fifths of them singletons. The sequenced sample was PBMCs. Receptor source: a female donor in good health and CMV-seropositive. Each CDR3 is given with its conserved first and last residue. The order of the fields is D gene, clone size, V gene, J gene, CDR3 DNA, CDR3 protein. The D gene is left open where the match is weak. Clone size is shown for a subset of rows, as once, few, many or a class of expanded clone.

d_call: TRBD1; clone_size: once; v_call: TRBV18; j_call: TRBJ1-1; cdr3_nt: TGTGCCAGCTCGTACCTGACAGGGGACACTGAAGCTTTCTTT; cdr3_aa: CASSYLTGDTEAFF
d_call: .; clone_size: many; v_call: TRBV7-2; j_call: TRBJ1-5; cdr3_nt: TGTGCCAGCAGCCCTGGTCAGGGAGGTCAGCCCCAGCATTTT; cdr3_aa: CASSPGQGGQPQHF
d_call: .; clone_size: .; v_call: TRBV30; j_call: TRBJ1-5; cdr3_nt: TGTGCCTGGAGTCGCGGGGAAAGCAATCAGCCCCAGCATTTT; cdr3_aa: CAWSRGESNQPQHF
d_call: .; clone_size: .; v_call: TRBV2; j_call: TRBJ1-3; cdr3_nt: TGTGCCAGCACCCCGCAGGGGCCGGCAGGGAACACCATATATTTT; cdr3_aa: CASTPQGPAGNTIYF
d_call: TRBD1; clone_size: .; v_call: TRBV7-9; j_call: TRBJ1-1; cdr3_nt: TGTGCCAGCAGTACAACAGGGGGAAATACTGAAGCTTTCTTT; cdr3_aa: CASSTTGGNTEAFF
d_call: .; clone_size: .; v_call: TRBV6-1; j_call: TRBJ2-2; cdr3_nt: TGTGCCAGCCGAAACCCAGGGCTCGGCACCGGGGAGCTGTTTTTT; cdr3_aa: CASRNPGLGTGELFF
d_call: TRBD2; clone_size: .; v_call: TRBV5-1; j_call: TRBJ2-2; cdr3_nt: TGCGCCAGCAGCTTGAGGCTAGCGGGGGCCGGATCGACCGGGGAGCTGTTTTTT; cdr3_aa: CASSLRLAGAGSTGELFF
d_call: .; clone_size: .; v_call: TRBV6-1; j_call: TRBJ1-1; cdr3_nt: TGTGCCAGCAGCGTACAGGGGAACACTGAAGCTTTCTTT; cdr3_aa: CASSVQGNTEAFF
d_call: TRBD1; clone_size: .; v_call: TRBV19; j_call: TRBJ2-7; cdr3_nt: TGTGCCAGTAGTATTAGGAGGACAGGGGTATACGAGCAGTACTTC; cdr3_aa: CASSIRRTGVYEQYF
d_call: TRBD1; clone_size: once; v_call: TRBV6-5; j_call: TRBJ1-1; cdr3_nt: TGTGCCAGCAGTGCCGATCAGGGGGCATACACTGAAGCTTTCTTT; cdr3_aa: CASSADQGAYTEAFF
d_call: TRBD2; clone_size: .; v_call: TRBV6-5; j_call: TRBJ2-2; cdr3_nt: TGTGCCAGCAGGGAACTAGCGGGGGTAACCGGGGAGCTGTTTTTT; cdr3_aa: CASRELAGVTGELFF
d_call: .; clone_size: .; v_call: TRBV19; j_call: TRBJ1-5; cdr3_nt: TGTGCCAGTAGTTCCCAACCAGGGGGCAATCAGCCCCAGCATTTT; cdr3_aa: CASSSQPGGNQPQHF
d_call: TRBD1; clone_size: .; v_call: TRBV6-6; j_call: TRBJ1-5; cdr3_nt: TGTGCCAGCAGTTATTATAGACAGGGGGATCAGCCCCAGCATTTT; cdr3_aa: CASSYYRQGDQPQHF
d_call: .; clone_size: .; v_call: TRBV6-5; j_call: TRBJ2-3; cdr3_nt: TGTGCCAGCAGATCTAGCACAGATACGCAGTATTTT; cdr3_aa: CASRSSTDTQYF
d_call: .; clone_size: few; v_call: TRBV7-2; j_call: TRBJ1-4; cdr3_nt: TGTGCCAGCAGCCCAGGGGAGGGAAGGCAACTGTTTTTT; cdr3_aa: CASSPGEGRQLFF
d_call: TRBD1; clone_size: .; v_call: TRBV5-5; j_call: TRBJ2-2; cdr3_nt: TGTGCCAGCAGCTTGGGGGACAGGGACACCGGGGAGCTGTTTTTT; cdr3_aa: CASSLGDRDTGELFF
d_call: .; clone_size: .; v_call: TRBV27; j_call: TRBJ1-1; cdr3_nt: TGTGCCAGCAGTTTACGGACAGCCACTGAAGCTTTCTTT; cdr3_aa: CASSLRTATEAFF
d_call: .; clone_size: .; v_call: TRBV6-1; j_call: TRBJ2-7; cdr3_nt: TGTGCCAGCAGTGAAAGGGGGGGCAGGGGGCTATCCTACGAGCAGTACTTC; cdr3_aa: CASSERGGRGLSYEQYF
d_call: .; clone_size: .; v_call: TRBV27; j_call: TRBJ2-2; cdr3_nt: TGTGCCAGCAGTTTAAGACAGGGAGGATTCGGGGAGCTGTTTTTT; cdr3_aa: CASSLRQGGFGELFF
d_call: .; clone_size: few; v_call: TRBV5-6; j_call: TRBJ2-7; cdr3_nt: TGTGCCAGCAGCTTGGGAGGGCTAGGGTACGAGCAGTACTTC; cdr3_aa: CASSLGGLGYEQYF
d_call: TRBD1; clone_size: few; v_call: TRBV15; j_call: TRBJ1-2; cdr3_nt: TGTGCCACCAGCAGAGCCACAGGGGATGGCTACACCTTC; cdr3_aa: CATSRATGDGYTF
d_call: .; clone_size: .; v_call: TRBV5-1; j_call: TRBJ2-5; cdr3_nt: TGCGCCAGCAGCTTATGGGAATGGACAGAAGAAGAGACCCAGTACTTC; cdr3_aa: CASSLWEWTEEETQYF
d_call: TRBD1; clone_size: .; v_call: TRBV6-1; j_call: TRBJ1-1; cdr3_nt: TGTGCCAGCAAGAGACAGGGGATGAACACTGAAGCTTTCTTT; cdr3_aa: CASKRQGMNTEAFF
d_call: .; clone_size: .; v_call: TRBV9; j_call: TRBJ2-2; cdr3_nt: TGTGCCAGCAGCGTAGTAACTAACGGGGAGCTGTTTTTT; cdr3_aa: CASSVVTNGELFF
d_call: .; clone_size: .; v_call: TRBV19; j_call: TRBJ1-2; cdr3_nt: TGTGCCAGTAGTATGGCGACTCAATATGGCTACACCTTC; cdr3_aa: CASSMATQYGYTF
d_call: .; clone_size: few; v_call: TRBV20-1; j_call: TRBJ2-7; cdr3_nt: TGCAGTGCGGGAGATTCCTACGAGCAGTACTTC; cdr3_aa: CSAGDSYEQYF
d_call: .; clone_size: .; v_call: TRBV25-1; j_call: TRBJ1-6; cdr3_nt: TGTGCCAGCAGTGAGGACAGCTTAATCTATAATTCACCCCTCCACTTT; cdr3_aa: CASSEDSLIYNSPLHF
d_call: .; clone_size: .; v_call: TRBV29-1; j_call: TRBJ2-7; cdr3_nt: TGCAGCGCGAACAGTTCCCCCTACGAGCAGTACTTC; cdr3_aa: CSANSSPYEQYF
d_call: .; clone_size: few; v_call: TRBV7-9; j_call: TRBJ1-2; cdr3_nt: TGTGCCAGCAGCTCCAGGGCTAACAACTATGGCTACACCTTC; cdr3_aa: CASSSRANNYGYTF
d_call: .; clone_size: .; v_call: TRBV30; j_call: TRBJ1-1; cdr3_nt: TGTGCCTGGAGTTCTGTGAACACTGAAGCTTTCTTT; cdr3_aa: CAWSSVNTEAFF
d_call: TRBD1; clone_size: .; v_call: TRBV30; j_call: TRBJ1-4; cdr3_nt: TGTGCCTGGACCCCGGACAGGGATGAAAAACTGTTTTTT; cdr3_aa: CAWTPDRDEKLFF
d_call: .; clone_size: .; v_call: TRBV6-1; j_call: TRBJ1-2; cdr3_nt: TGTGCCAGCAGTGAAGGCACAAACTATGGCTACACCTTC; cdr3_aa: CASSEGTNYGYTF
d_call: .; clone_size: .; v_call: TRBV6-5; j_call: TRBJ1-1; cdr3_nt: TGTGCCAGCAGTTGGTTACAGGGCGACACTGAAGCTTTCTTT; cdr3_aa: CASSWLQGDTEAFF
d_call: .; clone_size: .; v_call: TRBV5-6; j_call: TRBJ1-5; cdr3_nt: TGTGCCAGCAGCTTGTCCGGGTCCCCTAATCAGCCCCAGCATTTT; cdr3_aa: CASSLSGSPNQPQHF
d_call: .; clone_size: few; v_call: TRBV19; j_call: TRBJ2-7; cdr3_nt: TGTGCCAGTAGTATTCAGGGCTACGAGCAGTACTTC; cdr3_aa: CASSIQGYEQYF
d_call: .; clone_size: .; v_call: TRBV2; j_call: TRBJ1-6; cdr3_nt: TGTGCCACCTCGGCGAGGAGGGAAATCTCACCCCTCCACTTT; cdr3_aa: CATSARREISPLHF
d_call: .; clone_size: once; v_call: TRBV19; j_call: TRBJ1-1; cdr3_nt: TGTGCCATCTCCGGTGGCAGGGTAAAAACTGAAGCTTTCTTT; cdr3_aa: CAISGGRVKTEAFF
d_call: TRBD2; clone_size: .; v_call: TRBV25-1; j_call: TRBJ2-3; cdr3_nt: TGTGCCACCGAGTCTAGCGGGGGAACAGATACGCAGTATTTT; cdr3_aa: CATESSGGTDTQYF
d_call: .; clone_size: .; v_call: TRBV7-2; j_call: TRBJ1-3; cdr3_nt: TGTGCCAGCAGCGCGGGACTGAGAAACACCATATATTTT; cdr3_aa: CASSAGLRNTIYF
d_call: .; clone_size: .; v_call: TRBV29-1; j_call: TRBJ2-1; cdr3_nt: TGCAGCGCAAGGAGGGACAGTACTTACAATGAGCAGTTCTTC; cdr3_aa: CSARRDSTYNEQFF
d_call: .; clone_size: .; v_call: TRBV27; j_call: TRBJ1-6; cdr3_nt: TGTGCCAGCAGTTCCGAACTTTCACCCCTCCACTTT; cdr3_aa: CASSSELSPLHF
d_call: .; clone_size: few; v_call: TRBV6-4; j_call: TRBJ2-7; cdr3_nt: TGTGCCAGCAGGGAGCCGGGCTCCTACGAGCAGTACTTC; cdr3_aa: CASREPGSYEQYF
d_call: .; clone_size: .; v_call: TRBV10-3; j_call: TRBJ2-7; cdr3_nt: TGTGCCATCAGTGAAGTTTCGGGGGAGCAGTACTTC; cdr3_aa: CAISEVSGEQYF
d_call: TRBD2; clone_size: .; v_call: TRBV9; j_call: TRBJ2-3; cdr3_nt: TGTGCCAGCAGCCCCCTAGCGGGGGGGAGCACAGATACGCAGTATTTT; cdr3_aa: CASSPLAGGSTDTQYF
d_call: TRBD1; clone_size: once; v_call: TRBV11-2; j_call: TRBJ2-7; cdr3_nt: TGTGCCAGCGCCCTGGACCGGGACAGGGGGCGCGTTCCGCCCTACGAGCAGTACTTC; cdr3_aa: CASALDRDRGRVPPYEQYF
d_call: TRBD2; clone_size: once; v_call: TRBV7-9; j_call: TRBJ2-3; cdr3_nt: TGTGCCAGCAGCTTACTTGGTCTAGGCGGGGGGAGCGCAGATACGCAGTATTTT; cdr3_aa: CASSLLGLGGGSADTQYF
d_call: TRBD1; clone_size: .; v_call: TRBV7-3; j_call: TRBJ2-1; cdr3_nt: TGTGCCAGCAGCTTTCGACAGGGTGGTCGGAATGAGCAGTTCTTC; cdr3_aa: CASSFRQGGRNEQFF
d_call: TRBD2; clone_size: .; v_call: TRBV7-3; j_call: TRBJ2-5; cdr3_nt: TGTGCCAGCAGCTTAGGTAGCGGGGCGCCCCAGTACTTC; cdr3_aa: CASSLGSGAPQYF
d_call: .; clone_size: few; v_call: TRBV4-2; j_call: TRBJ1-5; cdr3_nt: TGTGCCAGCAGCCAAGGGCTACAGGATTATCAGCCCCAGCATTTT; cdr3_aa: CASSQGLQDYQPQHF
d_call: TRBD1; clone_size: .; v_call: TRBV4-3; j_call: TRBJ1-1; cdr3_nt: TGCGCCAGCAGCCAATACCCTGGACAGGGGGCCTACACTGAAGCTTTCTTT; cdr3_aa: CASSQYPGQGAYTEAFF
d_call: .; clone_size: once; v_call: TRBV7-9; j_call: TRBJ1-5; cdr3_nt: TGTGCCAGCAGCTCTACAGACTACAATCAGCCCCAGCATTTT; cdr3_aa: CASSSTDYNQPQHF
d_call: TRBD1; clone_size: .; v_call: TRBV5-1; j_call: TRBJ1-1; cdr3_nt: TGCGCCAGCAGCTTGGGACAGGGAAGGATAAGAGGAACTGAAGCTTTCTTT; cdr3_aa: CASSLGQGRIRGTEAFF
d_call: TRBD1; clone_size: once; v_call: TRBV13; j_call: TRBJ2-7; cdr3_nt: TGTGCCAGCAGCTTGGACAGGAGCTACGAGCAGTACTTC; cdr3_aa: CASSLDRSYEQYF
d_call: .; clone_size: .; v_call: TRBV7-9; j_call: TRBJ2-3; cdr3_nt: TGTGCCAGTGGGCTCTACGACACAGATACGCAGTATTTT; cdr3_aa: CASGLYDTDTQYF
d_call: TRBD2; clone_size: .; v_call: TRBV4-3; j_call: TRBJ2-1; cdr3_nt: TGCGCCAGCAGCCACTCCGGGACTAGCCTTTTCAATGAGCAGTTCTTC; cdr3_aa: CASSHSGTSLFNEQFF
d_call: .; clone_size: once; v_call: TRBV5-4; j_call: TRBJ1-1; cdr3_nt: TGTGCCAGCAGGGCAGACGAAACACTACCCACTGAAGCTTTCTTT; cdr3_aa: CASRADETLPTEAFF
d_call: .; clone_size: .; v_call: TRBV2; j_call: TRBJ1-6; cdr3_nt: TGTGCCAGCAGTGAAAGGGAGAATAGGAATTCACCCCTCCACTTT; cdr3_aa: CASSERENRNSPLHF
d_call: TRBD1; clone_size: few; v_call: TRBV7-2; j_call: TRBJ1-6; cdr3_nt: TGTGCCAGCAGCACCTACCGGGACAGGGGCCAAACCTATAATTCACCCCTCCACTTT; cdr3_aa: CASSTYRDRGQTYNSPLHF
d_call: TRBD2; clone_size: medium-sized; v_call: TRBV4-2; j_call: TRBJ2-7; cdr3_nt: TGTGCCAGCAGCCAAGAGGGGACTGGTGGAGCGGGGGGGTTAAACGAGCAGTACTTC; cdr3_aa: CASSQEGTGGAGGLNEQYF
d_call: .; clone_size: few; v_call: TRBV19; j_call: TRBJ1-5; cdr3_nt: TGTGCCACCAGAAACCGGGACTTCTATGGCTCTCAGCCCCAGCATTTT; cdr3_aa: CATRNRDFYGSQPQHF